One and the same sample provided the 15 T cell receptor beta chains below, sequenced in a study of CXCR3-negative and CXCR3-positive naive CD8 T cells. Study-level findings and limits: Against CXCR3-negative naive cells, CXCR3-positive naive cells showed more hydrophobic TRB CDR3s.

All TRB cDNA libraries came from 5' RACE performed with UMI labels. From its re-call of the 5' RACE reads, TCRdb lists each CDR3 protein once, without DNA. This sample's table has around 160,000 distinct CDR3 sequences. These receptors' targets are unknown. The sample consisted of naive CXCR3+ CD8+ T cells from blood. Subset described: CD45RO-CCR7+CD27+CD95- naive CD8+ T cells expressing CXCR3 (TNR3+). The receptors shown here come from a human donor in good health. Some clones in this sample may be carry-over from other donors' samples.

The chain joins TRBV6-2 or TRBV6-3 to TRBJ2-7; with no DNA, the TCRdb D assignment of TRBD1 cannot be verified. CDR1 and CDR2 from the germline V gene are MNHEY and SVGEGT. CDR3 size: 14 residues. The CDR3 loop reads CASSYGRDSYEQYF.

CDR3 loop: CASSLSIGVYEQYF. V gene TRBV27 combines with J gene TRBJ2-7. Germline values: CDR1 MNHEY, CDR2 SMNVEV (reference sequence). The length of the CDR3 is 14 residues.

The chain uses TRBV5-1 and TRBJ2-7; without DNA, the TCRdb call of TRBD1 cannot be checked. CDR1 and CDR2 from the germline V gene are SGHRS and YFSETQ. This CDR3 has 15 residues. CDR3 sequence reads: CASSLGAGQPYEQYF.

The chain has TRBV7-9 and TRBJ2-3. CDR1 is SEHNR, CDR2 FQNEAQ, per germline (reference sequence). This CDR3 has 14 residues. The chain's CDR3 is CASSSPLDPDTQYF.

The V gene is TRBV11-2, the J gene TRBJ2-2; with no DNA, the TCRdb D assignment of TRBD2 cannot be verified. CDR1 SGHAT and CDR2 FQNNGV come from the germline V gene. The CDR3 is 18 residues long. This CDR3 is CASSIGTSGRVDTGELFF.

The V call is TRBV12-3 or TRBV12-4, the J call TRBJ1-4. CDR3 length: 14 residues. The CDR3 reads CASSLGGVNEKLFF.

The V call is TRBV9, the J call TRBJ2-5; TCRdb's D call, TRBD2, is unchecked because there is no DNA. This CDR3 is built from 15 residues. Germline assignment: CDR1 SGDLS and CDR2 YYNGEE. The CDR3 here is CASSGAGGDQETQYF.

The rearrangement links TRBV7-9 to TRBJ2-2; there is no DNA to check the TCRdb D call of TRBD1. The germline V gene encodes CDR1 SEHNR and CDR2 FQNEAQ (reference sequence). The CDR3 totals 16 residues. CDR3 loop: CASSSSGLANTGELFF.

The chain carries TRBV29-1 and TRBJ2-1; TCRdb outputs TRBD2, but without DNA this stays unchecked. Germline V gene data show CDR1 as SQVTM and CDR2 as ANQGSEA. This CDR3 is 16 amino acids long. CDR3 region: CSVEAFGTSGYNEQFF.

This sequence joins TRBV11-2 and TRBJ2-7; TCRdb calls TRBD1, which cannot be checked without DNA. Germline CDR1 and CDR2: SGHAT and FQNNGV. The CDR3 sequence is 14 residues long. The CDR3 is CASSFKGGSGEQYF.

This rearrangement joins TRBV7-2 to TRBJ2-7. The CDR3 has 13 residues. CDR1 is SGHTA, CDR2 FQGNSA, per germline. CDR3 region: CASSALNYYEQYF.

The rearrangement uses TRBV20-1 and TRBJ2-7; TCRdb's assignment of TRBD1 cannot be checked, as there is no DNA. The germline CDR1 and CDR2 sequences are DFQATT and SNEGSKA (reference sequence). The CDR3 has 13 residues. The CDR3 is CSAHDRVLAEQYF.

The CDR3: CASRDKNTEAFF. The chain carries TRBV11-2 and TRBJ1-1. Germline V gives CDR1 SGHAT, CDR2 FQNNGV. This CDR3 has 12 amino acids.

The rearrangement uses TRBV29-1 and TRBJ2-3; absent DNA, TCRdb's TRBD2 call cannot be checked. Per germline, CDR1 SQVTM and CDR2 ANQGSEA. This CDR3 has 15 residues. Here the CDR3 reads CSVGPSSGNTDTQYF.

The V call is TRBV29-1, the J call TRBJ1-3. Germline loops: CDR1 SQVTM, CDR2 ANQGSEA. This CDR3 spans 16 amino acids. The CDR3: CSVEDKGRLSGNTIYF.